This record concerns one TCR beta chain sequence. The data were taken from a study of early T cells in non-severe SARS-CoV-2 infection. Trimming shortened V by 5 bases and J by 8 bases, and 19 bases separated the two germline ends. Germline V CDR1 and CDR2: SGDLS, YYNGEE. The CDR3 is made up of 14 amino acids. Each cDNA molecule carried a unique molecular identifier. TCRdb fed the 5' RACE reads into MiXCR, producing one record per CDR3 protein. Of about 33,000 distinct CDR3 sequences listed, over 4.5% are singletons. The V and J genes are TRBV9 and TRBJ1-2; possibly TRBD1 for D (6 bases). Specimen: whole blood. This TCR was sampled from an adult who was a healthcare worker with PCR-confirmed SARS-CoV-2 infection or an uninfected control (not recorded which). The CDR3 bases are TGTGCCAGCAGTAATGTGGCGGGGGCGGCCGGCTACACCTTC. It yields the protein CASSNVAGAAGYTF.